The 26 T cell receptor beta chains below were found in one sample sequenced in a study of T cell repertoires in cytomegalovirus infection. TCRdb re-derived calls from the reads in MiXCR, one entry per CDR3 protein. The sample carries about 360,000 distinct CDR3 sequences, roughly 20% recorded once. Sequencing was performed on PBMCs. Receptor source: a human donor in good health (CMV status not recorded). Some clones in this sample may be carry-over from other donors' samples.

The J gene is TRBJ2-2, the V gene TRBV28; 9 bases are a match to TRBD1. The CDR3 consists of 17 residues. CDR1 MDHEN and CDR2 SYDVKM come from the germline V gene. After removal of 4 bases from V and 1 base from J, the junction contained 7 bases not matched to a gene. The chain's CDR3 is CASSYPGQGRNTGELFF. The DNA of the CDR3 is TGTGCCAGCAGTTACCCAGGACAGGGGAGGAACACCGGGGAGCTGTTTTTT. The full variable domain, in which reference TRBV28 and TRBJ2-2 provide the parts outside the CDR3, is DVKVTQSSRYLVKRTGEKVFLECVQDMDHENMFWYRQDPGLGLRLIYFSYDVKMKEKGDIPEGYSVSREKKERFSLILESASTNQTSMYLCASSYPGQGRNTGELFFGEGSRLTVL.

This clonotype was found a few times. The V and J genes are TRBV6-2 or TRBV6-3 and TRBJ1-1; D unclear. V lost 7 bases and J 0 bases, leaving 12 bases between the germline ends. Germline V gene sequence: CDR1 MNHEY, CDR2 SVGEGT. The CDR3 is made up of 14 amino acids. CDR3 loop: CASKRNLMNTEAFF. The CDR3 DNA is TGTGCCAGCAAGCGGAACCTGATGAACACTGAAGCTTTCTTT.

The CDR3: CASSSPPAVYGYTF. The CDR3 nucleotides read TGTGCCAGCAGCTCCCCGCCCGCGGTCTATGGCTACACCTTC. The V gene is TRBV7-2, the J gene TRBJ1-2; D not resolved. This CDR3 spans 14 amino acids. Per the germline V gene, CDR1 is SGHTA and CDR2 is FQGNSA. The ends were cut back, 4 bases at V and 4 bases at J, with 13 bases in the middle.

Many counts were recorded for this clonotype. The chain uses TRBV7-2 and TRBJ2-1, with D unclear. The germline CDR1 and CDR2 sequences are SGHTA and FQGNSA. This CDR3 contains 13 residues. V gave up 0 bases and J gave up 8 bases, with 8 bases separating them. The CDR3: CASSLAYMDEQFF. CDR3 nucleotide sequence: TGTGCCAGCAGCTTAGCCTATATGGATGAGCAGTTCTTC.

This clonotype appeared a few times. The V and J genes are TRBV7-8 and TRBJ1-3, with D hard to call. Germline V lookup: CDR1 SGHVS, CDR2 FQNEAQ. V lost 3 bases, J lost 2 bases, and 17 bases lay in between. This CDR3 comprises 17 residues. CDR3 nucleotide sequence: TGTGCCAGCAGCTTCGGACTAGGGAGCTCTGCTGGAAACACCATATATTTT. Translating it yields CASSFGLGSSAGNTIYF.

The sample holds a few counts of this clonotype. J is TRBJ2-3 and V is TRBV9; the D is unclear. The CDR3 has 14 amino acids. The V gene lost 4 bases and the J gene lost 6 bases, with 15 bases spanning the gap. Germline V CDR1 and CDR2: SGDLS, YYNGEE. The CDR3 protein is CASSTRLDRDTQYF. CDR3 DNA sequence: TGTGCCAGCAGCACACGACTGGACCGGGATACGCAGTATTTT.

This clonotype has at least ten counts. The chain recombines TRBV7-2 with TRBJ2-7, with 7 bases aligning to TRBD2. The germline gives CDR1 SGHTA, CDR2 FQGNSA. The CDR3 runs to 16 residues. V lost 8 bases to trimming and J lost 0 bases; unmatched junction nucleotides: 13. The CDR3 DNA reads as TGTGCCAGCGGCCCCTGGAGGGCTAGCGGCTCCTACGAGCAGTACTTC. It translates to CASGPWRASGSYEQYF.

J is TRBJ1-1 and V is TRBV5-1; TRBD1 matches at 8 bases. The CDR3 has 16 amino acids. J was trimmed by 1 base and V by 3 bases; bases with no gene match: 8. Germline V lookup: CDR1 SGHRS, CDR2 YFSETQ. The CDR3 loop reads CASSWGWTGPNTEAFF. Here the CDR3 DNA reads TGCGCCAGCAGCTGGGGCTGGACAGGGCCGAACACTGAAGCTTTCTTT.

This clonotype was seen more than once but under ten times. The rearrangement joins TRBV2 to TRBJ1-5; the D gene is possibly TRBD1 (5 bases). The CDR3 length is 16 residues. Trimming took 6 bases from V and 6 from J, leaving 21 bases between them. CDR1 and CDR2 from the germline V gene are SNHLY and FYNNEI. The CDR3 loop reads CASSGGLVAGGQPQHF. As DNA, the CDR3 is TGTGCCAGCAGCGGCGGCCTGGTCGCGGGGGGTCAGCCCCAGCATTTT.

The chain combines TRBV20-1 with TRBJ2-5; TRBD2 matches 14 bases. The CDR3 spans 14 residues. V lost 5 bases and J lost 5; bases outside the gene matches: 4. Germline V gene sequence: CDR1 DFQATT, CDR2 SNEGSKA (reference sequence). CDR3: CSAPGLAGVETQYF. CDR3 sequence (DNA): TGCAGTGCTCCGGGACTAGCGGGGGTTGAGACCCAGTACTTC.

This CDR3 is CASSVARDRYYGYTF. The DNA for the CDR3 is TGTGCCAGCAGCGTAGCCCGGGACAGGTACTATGGCTACACCTTC. J is TRBJ1-2 and V is TRBV9; 8 nucleotides match TRBD1. The V gene's germline CDR1 is SGDLS and CDR2 YYNGEE. This CDR3 region has 15 residues. V lost 0 bases to trimming and J lost 3 bases; unmatched junction nucleotides: 4. Full variable domain (outside the CDR3, taken from reference TRBV9 and TRBJ1-2): DSGVTQTPKHLITATGQRVTLRCSPRSGDLSVYWYQQSLDQGLQFLIQYYNGEERAKGNILERFSAQQFPDLHSELNLSSLELGDSALYFCASSVARDRYYGYTFGSGTRLTVV.

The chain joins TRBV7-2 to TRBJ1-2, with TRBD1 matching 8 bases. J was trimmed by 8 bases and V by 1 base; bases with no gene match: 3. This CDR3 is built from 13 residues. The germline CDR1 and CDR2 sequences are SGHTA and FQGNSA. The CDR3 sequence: CASSLGQGLGYTF. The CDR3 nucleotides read TGTGCCAGCAGCTTAGGACAGGGGCTAGGCTACACCTTC.

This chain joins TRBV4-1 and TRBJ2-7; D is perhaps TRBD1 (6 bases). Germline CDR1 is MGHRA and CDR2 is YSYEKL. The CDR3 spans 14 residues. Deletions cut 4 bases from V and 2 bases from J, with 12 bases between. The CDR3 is CASSPRDTTYEQYF. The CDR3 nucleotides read TGCGCCAGCAGCCCCCGGGACACCACCTACGAGCAGTACTTC.

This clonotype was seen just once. For the CDR3, the DNA is TGTGCCAGCCGTTCCGGGACAGGGGGCGCGTTATACACTGAAGCTTTCTTT. This encodes CASRSGTGGALYTEAFF. The chain is built from TRBV2 and TRBJ1-1; 12 nucleotides line up with TRBD1. Germline trimming cut 8 bases from V and 3 bases from J; bases unmatched to any gene: 13. Germline CDR1 SNHLY, CDR2 FYNNEI. This CDR3 has 17 residues. The variable domain in full, completed from reference TRBV2 and TRBJ1-1, reads EPEVTQTPSHQVTQMGQEVILRCVPISNHLYFYWYRQILGQKVEFLVSFYNNEISEKSEIFDDQFSVERPDGSNFTLKIRSTKLEDSAMYFCASRSGTGGALYTEAFFGQGTRLTVV.

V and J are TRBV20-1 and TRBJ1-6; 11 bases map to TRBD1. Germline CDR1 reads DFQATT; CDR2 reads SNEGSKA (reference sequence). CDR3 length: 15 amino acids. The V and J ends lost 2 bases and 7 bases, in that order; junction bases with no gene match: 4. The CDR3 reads CSARRRDRGNSPLHF. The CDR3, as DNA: TGCAGTGCTAGAAGACGGGACAGGGGGAATTCACCCCTCCACTTT.

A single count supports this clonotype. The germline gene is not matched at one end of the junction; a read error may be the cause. CDR3 nucleotides: TGTACCAGCAGTTTATTTCCGCAAGAGACCCAGTACTTC. Its translation: CTSSLFPQETQYF. V gene TRBV12-3 or TRBV12-4 combines with J gene TRBJ2-5; D is ambiguous. The CDR3 is 13 amino acids.

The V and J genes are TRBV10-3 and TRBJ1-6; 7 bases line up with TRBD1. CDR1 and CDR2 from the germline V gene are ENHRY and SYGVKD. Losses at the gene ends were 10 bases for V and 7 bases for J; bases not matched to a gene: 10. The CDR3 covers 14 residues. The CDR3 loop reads CATLAGTANSPLHF. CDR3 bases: TGTGCCACGTTAGCCGGGACAGCAAATTCACCCCTCCACTTT.

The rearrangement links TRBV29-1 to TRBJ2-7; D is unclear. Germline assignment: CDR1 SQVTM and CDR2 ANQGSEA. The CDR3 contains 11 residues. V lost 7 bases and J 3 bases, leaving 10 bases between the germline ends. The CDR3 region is CSGALNYEQYF. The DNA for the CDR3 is TGCAGCGGGGCTTTAAACTACGAGCAGTACTTC.

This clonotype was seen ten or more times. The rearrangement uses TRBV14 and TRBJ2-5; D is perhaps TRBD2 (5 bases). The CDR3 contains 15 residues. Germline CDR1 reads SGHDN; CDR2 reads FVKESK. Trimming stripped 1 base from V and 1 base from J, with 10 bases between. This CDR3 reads CASSQVLGIQETQYF. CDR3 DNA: TGTGCCAGCAGCCAAGTACTAGGGATCCAAGAGACCCAGTACTTC.

CDR3 region: CASSMVGGGYNEQFF. Written as DNA, the CDR3 is TGTGCCAGTAGTATGGTAGGGGGCGGCTACAATGAGCAGTTCTTC. This chain uses TRBV19 with TRBJ2-1, with 7 bases identical to TRBD1. This CDR3 region has 15 residues. V dropped 3 bases and J dropped 3; count of bases not matched to a gene: 5. Germline CDR1 reads LNHDA; CDR2 reads SQIVND (reference sequence).

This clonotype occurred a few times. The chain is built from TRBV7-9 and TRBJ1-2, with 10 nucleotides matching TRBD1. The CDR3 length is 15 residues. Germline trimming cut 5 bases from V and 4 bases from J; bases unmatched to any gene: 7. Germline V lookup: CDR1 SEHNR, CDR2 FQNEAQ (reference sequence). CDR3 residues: CASSVGTGDGYGYTF. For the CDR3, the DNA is TGTGCCAGCAGCGTCGGGACAGGGGACGGCTATGGCTACACCTTC.

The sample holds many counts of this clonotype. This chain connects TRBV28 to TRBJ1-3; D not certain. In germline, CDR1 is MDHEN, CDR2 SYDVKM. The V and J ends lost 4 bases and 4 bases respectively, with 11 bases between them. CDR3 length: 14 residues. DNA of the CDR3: TGTGCCAGCAGTTCTCCCAGCCTCGGAAACACCATATATTTT. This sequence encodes CASSSPSLGNTIYF. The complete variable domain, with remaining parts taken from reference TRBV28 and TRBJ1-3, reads DVKVTQSSRYLVKRTGEKVFLECVQDMDHENMFWYRQDPGLGLRLIYFSYDVKMKEKGDIPEGYSVSREKKERFSLILESASTNQTSMYLCASSSPSLGNTIYFGEGSWLTVV.

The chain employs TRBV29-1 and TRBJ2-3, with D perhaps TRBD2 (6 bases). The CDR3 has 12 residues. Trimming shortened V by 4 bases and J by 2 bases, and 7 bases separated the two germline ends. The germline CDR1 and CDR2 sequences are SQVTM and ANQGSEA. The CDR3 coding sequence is TGCAGCGTTGTACTAGCCACAGATACGCAGTATTTT. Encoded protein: CSVVLATDTQYF.

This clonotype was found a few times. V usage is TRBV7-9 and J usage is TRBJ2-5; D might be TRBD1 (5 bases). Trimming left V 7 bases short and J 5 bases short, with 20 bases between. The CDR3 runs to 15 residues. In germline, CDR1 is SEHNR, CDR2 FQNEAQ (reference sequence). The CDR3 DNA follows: TGTGCCAGCAACCCCCCTGCAGGGATGGACGAGACCCAGTACTTC. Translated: CASNPPAGMDETQYF.

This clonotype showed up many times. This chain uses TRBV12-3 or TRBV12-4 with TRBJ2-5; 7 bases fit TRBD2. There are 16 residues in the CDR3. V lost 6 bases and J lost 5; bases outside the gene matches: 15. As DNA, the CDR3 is TGTGCCAGCAGGCCCAAAAGCGGGGAACCGGGGGAGACCCAGTACTTC. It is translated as CASRPKSGEPGETQYF.

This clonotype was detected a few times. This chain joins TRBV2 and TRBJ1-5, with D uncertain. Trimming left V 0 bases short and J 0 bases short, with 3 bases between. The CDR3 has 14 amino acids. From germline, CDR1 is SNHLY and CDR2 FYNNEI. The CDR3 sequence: CASSEADSNQPQHF. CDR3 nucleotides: TGTGCCAGCAGTGAAGCGGATAGCAATCAGCCCCAGCATTTT. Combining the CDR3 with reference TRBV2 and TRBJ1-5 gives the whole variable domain EPEVTQTPSHQVTQMGQEVILRCVPISNHLYFYWYRQILGQKVEFLVSFYNNEISEKSEIFDDQFSVERPDGSNFTLKIRSTKLEDSAMYFCASSEADSNQPQHFGDGTRLSIL.